This T cell receptor beta chain was profiled in a study of shared clonotypes between healthy human individuals. The table came from immunoSEQ multiplex PCR; TCRdb's copy has only in-frame clones and leaves some out. The table has 490,000 or so clones, around 80% seen once; the top ten hold roughly 13%. The sequence derives from a woman between 35 and 50 years old in good health. Some clones in this sample may be carry-over from other donors' samples. Sequencing input: PBMCs.

This CDR3 is CSAAGLAGSQETQYF. CDR3 nucleotides: TGCAGCGCCGCTGGGCTAGCGGGAAGCCAAGAGACCCAGTACTTC. V gene TRBV29-1 combines with J gene TRBJ2-5; 9 bases are a match to TRBD2. Trimming cost V 7 bases and J 1 base; bases outside gene matches: 10. The CDR3 spans 15 residues. Per germline, CDR1 SQVTM and CDR2 ANQGSEA.